Each of the 22 T cell receptor beta chains below was sequenced from the same sample in a study of tumor and adjacent non-tumor tissue in lung cancer (dated 2018 in TCRdb). The library was produced with multiplex PCR. Sequencing took place on an Illumina HiSeq 2500. Following protocols modified from ARM-PCR, the researchers constructed TCRbeta libraries through three rounds of nested PCR with primers (Table S4). The raw public reads went through TCRdb reprocessing: fastp at Q25, MiXCR clone calling, in-frame beta chains kept. Entries that share a CDR3 protein sequence are merged under the most common genes and DNA. Here the sample has fewer than 90,000 distinct CDR3 sequences; approximately 73% occur a single time. Jointly, the top ten make up 21% of the sample. Bulk unsorted tissue served as the source for RNA extraction, and RNA quality was assessed using a NanoDrop ND-1000 and an Agilent 2100. Distant non-tumor tissue taken more than 3 cm from the tumor edge was used as the normal lung sample.

The sequenced material came from distant non-tumor lung tissue. These receptors came from a woman aged 45-65 years with non-small cell lung cancer.

Remarks on this clonotype: The junction shows a germline mismatch at one end, possibly a read error. The chain couples TRBV12-3 or TRBV12-4 to TRBJ2-7; D may be TRBD1 (6 bases). The CDR3 has 15 amino acids. The CDR3 bases are TGTGCTAGCAGTTTAAGAACACAGGGTACCTACGAGCATTACTTC. Translated: CASSLRTQGTYEHYF.

In its sample, this clonotype was seen many times. This chain joins TRBV7-2 and TRBJ1-1, with TRBD1 as a possible D gene (5 bases). CDR1 is SGHTA and CDR2 is FQGNSA in the germline V gene. V was pared by 5 bases and J by 3 bases, with 19 bases between. The CDR3 is 16 residues long. As DNA, the CDR3 is TGTGCCAGCAGCCCTCTCGAGAGGGGTGGGTACACTGAAGCTTTCTTT. This gives the protein CASSPLERGGYTEAFF.

In the case of this clonotype: Given the absence of the conserved phenylalanine or tryptophan at the CDR3 end, a read error is likely. The rearrangement joins TRBV6-2 or TRBV6-3 to TRBJ2-4; 8 bases fit TRBD1. Trimming took 6 bases from V and 8 from J; bases not matched to a gene: 9. Looked up from germline, CDR1 is MNHEY and CDR2 is SVGEGT. This CDR3 has 14 residues. The CDR3, as DNA: TGTGCCAGCAGAAACCAGGGACAGGAGGACATTCAGTACCTA. Its protein is CASRNQGQEDIQYL.

As concerns this clonotype: It is unclear where the CDR3 begins or ends on the DNA, so no DNA is shown, and the CDR3 is as TCRdb lists it. The chain uses TRBV19 and TRBJ2-7; TRBD1 was called by the table and not checked on the DNA. Counting both end residues, the CDR3 totals 15 amino acids. The germline V gene has CDR1 LNHDA and CDR2 SQIVND (reference sequence). The CDR3 sequence: CARVCRQGYHCEQYF.

This clonotype was detected a few times. A read error may account for a junction end that differs from germline. The rearrangement joins TRBV11-3 to TRBJ2-1; tentative D call: TRBD1 (6 bases). Germline-derived CDR1 and CDR2 are SGHNT and YENEEA. The CDR3 contains 15 residues. The CDR3 protein is CASSNQDSSYNEQLF. DNA of the CDR3: TGTGCCAGCAGTAACCAGGACAGCTCCTACAATGAGCAGCTCTTC.

For this clonotype: One junction end does not reproduce the germline sequence, and a read error may be involved. This chain uses TRBV20-1 with TRBJ2-6, with D tentatively TRBD1 or TRBD2 (5 bases each). CDR1 and CDR2 (germline): DFQATT, SNEGSKA (reference sequence). The length of the CDR3 is 14 residues. The chain's CDR3 is CSAGTRDGANVMTF. CDR3 DNA: TGCAGTGCTGGTACCCGGGATGGGGCCAACGTCATGACTTTC.

The V call is TRBV21-1, the J call TRBJ2-5. TRBV21-1 is assigned pseudogene status. The CDR3 sequence is 16 residues long. The CDR3: CDSSKERTERQEIQYF. DNA for the CDR3: TGCGACAGCAGCAAAGAAAGGACGGAAAGGCAAGAGATCCAGTACTTC.

This clonotype came up many times. The chain has TRBV5-1 and TRBJ2-7; the D gene is possibly TRBD1 (5 bases). Per the germline V gene, CDR1 is SGHRS and CDR2 is YFSETQ. This CDR3 has 14 amino acids. The V gene lost 0 bases and the J gene lost 0 bases, with 7 bases spanning the gap. The CDR3 loop reads CASSLGTPSYEQYF. The CDR3 DNA follows: TGCGCCAGCAGCTTGGGGACACCCTCCTACGAGCAGTACTTC.

About this clonotype: The junction differs from germline at one of its ends, possibly a read error. The gene calls are TRBV11-1 and TRBJ2-7; no reliable D call. This CDR3 contains 11 residues. Germline V gene sequence: CDR1 SGHAT, CDR2 FQDESV (reference sequence). As DNA, the CDR3 is TGTACCAGCAGTTTTTATGCCGAGCAGTACTTC. It encodes CTSSFYAEQYF.

About this clonotype: At one end the junction does not follow the germline gene, possibly because of a read error. The chain employs TRBV6-2 or TRBV6-3 and TRBJ2-2, with D possibly matching TRBD1 (5 bases). Per germline, CDR1 MNHEY and CDR2 SVGEGT. The CDR3 contains 14 residues. The CDR3 coding sequence is TGTACCAGCAGGGCCCCATCCCACATCGGGGAGCTGTTTTTT. Encoded protein: CTSRAPSHIGELFF.

As to this clonotype: Possible read error: a much larger clone is one base away. The chain combines TRBV12-5 with TRBJ2-3; D is undetermined. The CDR3 loop spans 12 amino acids. Germline V CDR1 and CDR2: LGHNT, FRNRAP. DNA for the CDR3: TGTGCTAGTGGTCTCTCCGCGGATATGCAGTATTTT. This codes for CASGLSADMQYF.

As to this clonotype: An end of the junction differs from the germline gene, which may be a read error. The chain joins TRBV12-3 or TRBV12-4 to TRBJ2-2, with D hard to call. The length of the CDR3 is 14 residues. The CDR3 sequence is CASRTREWTGELFF. The CDR3 DNA reads as TGTGCAAGCAGGACGAGAGAATGGACCGGGGAGCTGTTTTTT.

This clonotype occurred a few times. The germline gene is not matched at one end of the junction; a read error may be the cause. The rearrangement joins TRBV12-3 or TRBV12-4 to TRBJ2-4, with a possible D match to TRBD1 (6 bases). The CDR3 is made up of 16 amino acids. CDR3 in amino acids: CASNLGTPHTKNIQYF. In DNA form, the CDR3 reads TGTGCCAGCAATTTAGGGACACCCCATACCAAAAACATTCAGTACTTC.

V usage is TRBV11-2 and J usage is TRBJ2-3, with D possibly being TRBD2 (6 bases). Germline CDR1 is SGHAT and CDR2 is FQNNGV. CDR3 size: 12 residues. The CDR3 DNA reads TGTACAAGCGGCTTATCGGGAGTTACGCAGTATTTT. Encoded protein: CTSGLSGVTQYF.

The chain is built from TRBV6-2 or TRBV6-3 and TRBJ2-3; 8 positions match TRBD2. J gave up 2 bases and V 3 bases, and 1 base lay outside the gene matches. CDR3 length: 14 amino acids. The V gene's germline CDR1 is MNHEY and CDR2 SVGEGT. In nucleotides, the CDR3 is TGTGCCAGCAGTTATAGCGGGGACACAGATACGCAGTATTTT. Translation: CASSYSGDTDTQYF.

This sequence joins TRBV6-5 and TRBJ2-5; 12 bases match TRBD2. This CDR3 contains 19 residues. Trimming removed 2 bases from V and 4 bases from J; junction bases left unmatched: 14. Germline values: CDR1 MNHEY, CDR2 SVGAGI. This chain's CDR3 is CASSYRSSGRVRESETQYF. For the CDR3, the DNA is TGTGCCAGCAGTTACCGGTCTAGCGGGAGGGTCAGGGAATCAGAGACCCAGTACTTC.

The rearrangement uses TRBV29-1 and TRBJ2-5, with unresolved D. The CDR3 sequence is 12 residues long. Trimming removed 7 bases from V and 5 bases from J, with 14 bases in between. Germline V gives CDR1 SQVTM, CDR2 ANQGSEA. The chain's CDR3 is CSGSITGETQYF. The CDR3 DNA reads as TGCAGCGGGAGTATAACCGGGGAGACCCAGTACTTC.

As regards this clonotype: A read error may be the cause here, since a much bigger clone is one base away. CDR3 coding DNA: TGTGCCAGCAGTACCCGGGACTTGGACAATCAGCCCCAGCATTTT. It encodes CASSTRDLDNQPQHF. The chain links TRBV6-1 to TRBJ1-5; tentative D call: TRBD1 (5 bases). CDR3 length: 15 amino acids. Germline CDR1 and CDR2: MNHNS and SASEGT. The V end lost 5 bases, the J end lost 3 bases, and 14 bases lay between the germline ends.

The chain employs TRBV28 and TRBJ2-7; D possibly matches TRBD1 or TRBD2 (6 bases each). Germline values: CDR1 MDHEN, CDR2 SYDVKM. V was clipped by 4 bases and J by 0 bases, with 10 bases between them. There are 14 residues in the CDR3. CDR3 loop: CASSSGGGSYEQYF. CDR3 in DNA: TGTGCCAGCAGTTCCGGAGGGGGCTCCTACGAGCAGTACTTC.

The chain combines TRBV14 with TRBJ2-5; tentatively, D is TRBD1 or TRBD2 (6 bases each). The CDR3 is 14 amino acids. V was cut by 7 bases and J by 9 bases, with 21 bases left in between. Looked up from germline, CDR1 is SGHDN and CDR2 is FVKESK. CDR3 residues: CASNQSGGRTAQYF. CDR3 DNA: TGTGCCAGCAACCAGTCCGGGGGCCGCACGGCCCAGTACTTC.

Here the CDR3 reads CASSRGQRDTYGYTF. The CDR3 DNA sequence: TGTGCCAGCAGCAGGGGACAGAGGGACACCTATGGCTACACCTTC. V is TRBV5-8 and J is TRBJ1-2; 7 bases agree with TRBD1. J was trimmed by 4 bases and V by 4 bases; bases with no gene match: 10. The CDR3 consists of 15 residues. The germline CDR1 and CDR2 sequences are SGHTS and YDEGEE.

As to this clonotype: At one boundary the junction diverges from the germline segment, which might be a read error. The chain joins TRBV10-3 to TRBJ1-1, with TRBD1 matching 7 bases. Germline CDR1 reads ENHRY; CDR2 reads SYGVKD. The CDR3 loop spans 14 amino acids. CDR3 amino acids: CDITIDRANTEAYF. The CDR3 nucleotides are TGTGACATCACCATTGACAGGGCGAACACTGAAGCTTACTTT.